The 8 T cell receptor beta chains given below trace back to one sample, sequenced in a study of cytomegalovirus exposure and HLA in healthy donors. PCR employed 60 Vbeta and 13 Jbeta primers. Data came from immunoSEQ multiplex PCR; TCRdb stores just in-frame clones and leaves some out. There are 200,000 to 300,000 clones in the sample; approximately 78% occur only once, and more than 0.45% lies in the top ten. Source material: PBMCs. These receptor sequences come from a boy younger than 18 in good health and CMV-seronegative.

In the case of this clone: Relative to the germline gene, one junction end is altered; a read error may explain this. This specimen includes other DNA sequences encoding the same CDR3. J is TRBJ2-7 and V is TRBV2; TRBD2 aligns across 9 bases. Germline CDR1 reads SNHLY; CDR2 reads FYNNEI. The CDR3 is 15 amino acids. CDR3 amino acids: CASSEGGRALYEQYF. CDR3 nucleotide sequence: TGCGCCAGCAGTGAGGGCGGGAGGGCACTCTACGAGCAGTACTTC.

The chain recombines TRBV5-6 with TRBJ2-3, with D perhaps matching TRBD2 (5 bases). The CDR3 covers 16 residues. Between the trimmed V and J ends, which lost 4 bases and 0 bases, there was a span of 15 bases. Per germline, CDR1 SGHDT and CDR2 YYEEEE. As DNA, the CDR3 is TGTGCCAGCAGCGTGCTGGAGGTATCTAGCACAGATACGCAGTATTTT. Protein product: CASSVLEVSSTDTQYF.

This chain uses TRBV9 with TRBJ1-2; weak D call: TRBD1 (6 bases). The V and J ends lost 2 bases and 0 bases respectively, with 11 bases between them. This CDR3 is 15 amino acids long. Germline V CDR1 and CDR2: SGDLS, YYNGEE. For the CDR3, the DNA is TGTGCCAGCAGCGTTACAGGGAACTCTAACTATGGCTACACCTTC. Amino acid sequence: CASSVTGNSNYGYTF.

The table lists this clone with a count of one. The chain uses TRBV5-1 and TRBJ2-1, with 8 bases lining up with TRBD2. Germline loops: CDR1 SGHRS, CDR2 YFSETQ. The J segment lost 4 bases and the V segment lost 0 bases, leaving 9 bases of the junction unmatched. The length of the CDR3 is 17 residues. The CDR3 DNA is TGCGCCAGCAGCTTGGGTGGTCTAGCGGGCCTTTACAATGAGCAGTTCTTC. As protein: CASSLGGLAGLYNEQFF.

The rearrangement links TRBV27 to TRBJ2-7; 7 nucleotides line up with TRBD2. The V gene's germline CDR1 is MNHEY and CDR2 SMNVEV (reference sequence). This CDR3 comprises 17 residues. With 5 bases clipped from V and 5 bases from J, the junction kept 18 bases outside the gene matches. CDR3 bases: TGTGCCAGCAGTCCCTTAGGAAGCGGGATGGCTCCGAACGAGCAGTACTTC. As protein: CASSPLGSGMAPNEQYF.

This chain links TRBV6-5 with TRBJ2-4; TRBD1 might be the D (6 bases). Germline-derived CDR1 and CDR2 are MNHEY and SVGAGI. This CDR3 comprises 13 residues. V lost 3 bases and J lost 9, with 12 bases in between. For the CDR3, the DNA is TGTGCCAGCAGTTATTTGGGGGCCGCCATTCAGTACTTC. Translating gives CASSYLGAAIQYF.

This clone was detected a few times. This chain uses TRBV30 with TRBJ1-2, with 9 bases identical to TRBD1. The J segment lost 6 bases and the V segment lost 1 base, leaving 12 bases of the junction unmatched. The germline V gene encodes CDR1 GTSNPN and CDR2 SVGIG (reference sequence). This CDR3 region has 16 residues. This chain's CDR3 is CAWSAGSSGQGHGYTF. DNA for the CDR3: TGTGCCTGGAGTGCCGGGAGCTCGGGACAGGGACATGGCTACACCTTC.

The chain employs TRBV7-2 and TRBJ1-1, with D possibly TRBD1 on 6 matching bases. Trimming left V 2 bases short and J 4 bases short, with 14 bases between. CDR1 and CDR2 (germline): SGHTA, FQGNSA. The CDR3 loop spans 15 amino acids. The CDR3 sequence: CASSLLGGRGTEAFF. CDR3 in DNA: TGTGCCAGCAGCTTACTTGGGGGCCGGGGCACTGAAGCTTTCTTT.